This T cell receptor beta chain came from a study of blood T cell repertoires in COVID-19 (dated by TCRdb to the early 2020s). Background on the whole study: The collaborator samples originated in the United States, Italy and Spain and spanned the acute and convalescent phases of COVID-19. The material from the prospective study consisted of cDNA or gDNA derived from T cells, B-cell-depleted T cells, or PBMCs. Deeply sampled blood TCRbeta repertoires from subjects exposed to, actively infected with, or recovered from COVID-19 were included in the dataset. The repertoires were released in a freely available public database intended as a resource for research on the immune response to SARS-CoV-2. Samples were obtained from the ongoing ImmuneRACE study (first 160 participants) and from 1,200 or so subjects provided by 6 global collaborators. Sample metadata almost always included a de-identified subject ID, COVID-19 status, age in years and sex. Where available, HLA class I and class II types were obtained from metadata supplied by the sample provider rather than from assay-based typing. General findings and caveats noted by the study authors: How much clinical and demographic metadata was included differed by source and by participant, and the metadata was provided uncurated.

Each collaborating institution followed its own protocols to collect whole blood in K2EDTA tubes. For TCRbeta analysis, collaborator samples were shipped as frozen whole blood, as isolated PBMCs, or as DNA extracted from either sample type. TCRbeta CDR3 regions were amplified from genomic DNA using the immunoSEQ Assay, a bias-controlled multiplex PCR. As for the original processing: Within the assay, amplification of reference gene primers was used to estimate how many nucleated cells each sample contained. To quantify the absolute abundance of each unique TCRbeta CDR3 rearrangement, sequence reads were collapsed and filtered. For each sample, productive Simpson clonality was calculated as the square root of Simpson's diversity index over productive rearrangements. As stored in TCRdb, this immuneACCESS dataset retains in-frame rearrangements with V and J assigned. A fraction of the clones does not appear; measured against another copy, unresolved V genes explain less than half of the discrepancy, and the remainder lacks a known reason. The V and J calls and clone size are taken from that table; D and trimming were inferred from the DNA. Across this sample there are roughly 250,000 clones, with 70% to 85% seen only once. The biggest ten clones account for nearly 5% of the sample.

Remarks on this clone: Its recognized antigen is unknown. No much larger clonotype is one base removed from it; base qualities were not supplied.

Sequenced: peripheral blood. The receptor comes from a woman aged 80 or over with active or convalescent COVID-19.

The CDR3 reads as follows: CASSQSVTGAPSQETQYF. The DNA sequence is as follows: TGTGCCAGCAGCCAATCCGTGACAGGGGCGCCCTCCCAAGAGACCCAGTACTTC. Rearrangement joined TRBV16 to TRBJ2-5, and 8 bases in between align with TRBD1. Inclusive of the bounding cysteine and phenylalanine, the CDR3 is 18 residues long. The DNA shown is the 54-base CDR3, in frame from base 1. The germline V end is reduced by 0 bases and the J end by 1 base; junction bases left unmatched: 10. The germline V gene encodes CDR1 KGHSY and CDR2 FQNENV.